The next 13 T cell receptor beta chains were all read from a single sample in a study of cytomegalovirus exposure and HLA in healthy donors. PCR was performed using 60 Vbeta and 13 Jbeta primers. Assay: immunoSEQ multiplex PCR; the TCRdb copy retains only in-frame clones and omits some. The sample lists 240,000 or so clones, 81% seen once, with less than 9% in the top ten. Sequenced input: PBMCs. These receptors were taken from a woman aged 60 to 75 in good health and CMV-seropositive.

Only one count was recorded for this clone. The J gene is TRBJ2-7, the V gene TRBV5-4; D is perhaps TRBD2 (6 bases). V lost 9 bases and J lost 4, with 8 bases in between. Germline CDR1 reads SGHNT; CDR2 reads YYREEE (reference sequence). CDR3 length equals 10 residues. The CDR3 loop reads CATSEYEQYF. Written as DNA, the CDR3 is TGTGCCACTAGCGAGTACGAGCAGTACTTC.

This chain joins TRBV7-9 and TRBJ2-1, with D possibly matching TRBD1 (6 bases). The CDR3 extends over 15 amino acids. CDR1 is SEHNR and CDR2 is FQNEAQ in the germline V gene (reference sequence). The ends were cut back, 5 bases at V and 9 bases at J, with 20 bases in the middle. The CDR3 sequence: CASSIGTLSLAEQFF. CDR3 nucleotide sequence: TGTGCCAGCAGCATCGGGACACTCTCCCTTGCTGAGCAGTTCTTC.

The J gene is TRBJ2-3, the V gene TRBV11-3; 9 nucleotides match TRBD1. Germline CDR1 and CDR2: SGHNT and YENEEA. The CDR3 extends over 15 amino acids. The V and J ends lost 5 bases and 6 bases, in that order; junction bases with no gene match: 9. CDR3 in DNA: TGTGCCAGCAGCGCACAGGGGGCTAAGGGCGATACGCAGTATTTT. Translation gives CASSAQGAKGDTQYF.

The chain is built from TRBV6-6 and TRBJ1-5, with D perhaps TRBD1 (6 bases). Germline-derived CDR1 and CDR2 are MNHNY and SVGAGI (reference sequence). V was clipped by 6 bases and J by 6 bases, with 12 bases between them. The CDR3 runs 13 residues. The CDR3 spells CASSPGESQPQHF. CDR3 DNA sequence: TGTGCCAGCAGCCCAGGGGAGAGTCAGCCCCAGCATTTT.

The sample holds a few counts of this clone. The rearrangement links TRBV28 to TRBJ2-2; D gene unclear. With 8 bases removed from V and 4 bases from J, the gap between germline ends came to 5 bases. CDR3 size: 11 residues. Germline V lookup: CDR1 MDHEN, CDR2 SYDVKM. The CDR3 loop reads CASFLTGELFF. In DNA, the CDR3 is TGTGCCAGCTTTCTCACCGGGGAGCTGTTTTTT.

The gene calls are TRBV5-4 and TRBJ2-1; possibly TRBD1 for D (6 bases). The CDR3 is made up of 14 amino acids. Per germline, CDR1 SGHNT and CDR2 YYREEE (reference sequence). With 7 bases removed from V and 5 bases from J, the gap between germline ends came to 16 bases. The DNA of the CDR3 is TGTGCCAGCCAGTACAGGACAGAAAACAATGAGCAGTTCTTC. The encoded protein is CASQYRTENNEQFF.

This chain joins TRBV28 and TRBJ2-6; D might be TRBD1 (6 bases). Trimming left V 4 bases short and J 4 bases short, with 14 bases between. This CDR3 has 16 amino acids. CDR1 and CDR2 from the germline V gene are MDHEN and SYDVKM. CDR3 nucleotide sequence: TGTGCCAGCAGTTACAACAGGGTCTCCGGGGCCAACGTCCTGACTTTC. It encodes CASSYNRVSGANVLTF. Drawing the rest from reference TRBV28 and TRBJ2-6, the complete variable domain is DVKVTQSSRYLVKRTGEKVFLECVQDMDHENMFWYRQDPGLGLRLIYFSYDVKMKEKGDIPEGYSVSREKKERFSLILESASTNQTSMYLCASSYNRVSGANVLTFGAGSRLTVL.

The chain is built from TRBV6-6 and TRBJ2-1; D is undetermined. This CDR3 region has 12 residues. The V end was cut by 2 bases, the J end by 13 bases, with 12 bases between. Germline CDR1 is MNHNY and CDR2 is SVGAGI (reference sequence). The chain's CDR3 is CASSYAQAEQFF. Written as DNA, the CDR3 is TGTGCCAGCAGTTACGCCCAGGCTGAACAGTTCTTC.

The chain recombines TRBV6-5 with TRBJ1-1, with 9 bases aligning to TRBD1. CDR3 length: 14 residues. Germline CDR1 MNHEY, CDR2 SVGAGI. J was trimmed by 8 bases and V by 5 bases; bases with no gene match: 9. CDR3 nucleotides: TGTGCCAGCAGTCGCGGACAGGGGAAGACCGAAGCTTTCTTT. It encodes CASSRGQGKTEAFF.

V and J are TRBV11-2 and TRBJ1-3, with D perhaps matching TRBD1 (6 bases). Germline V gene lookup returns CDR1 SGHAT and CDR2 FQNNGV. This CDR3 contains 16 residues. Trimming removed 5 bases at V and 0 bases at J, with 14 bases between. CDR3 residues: CASSHRAPGSGNTIYF. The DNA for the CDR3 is TGTGCCAGCAGCCACAGGGCCCCTGGCTCTGGAAACACCATATATTTT.

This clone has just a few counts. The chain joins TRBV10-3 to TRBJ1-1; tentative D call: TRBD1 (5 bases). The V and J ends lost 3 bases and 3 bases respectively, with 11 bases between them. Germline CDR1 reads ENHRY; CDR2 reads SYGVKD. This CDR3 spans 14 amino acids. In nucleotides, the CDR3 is TGTGCCATCAGTGACGGGGGATTGTACACTGAAGCTTTCTTT. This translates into CAISDGGLYTEAFF.

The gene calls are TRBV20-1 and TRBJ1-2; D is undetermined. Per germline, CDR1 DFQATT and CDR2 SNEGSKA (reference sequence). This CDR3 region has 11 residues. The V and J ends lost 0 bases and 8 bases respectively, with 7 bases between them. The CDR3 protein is CSARDLRGYTF. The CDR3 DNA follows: TGCAGTGCTAGAGATCTCCGGGGCTACACCTTC.

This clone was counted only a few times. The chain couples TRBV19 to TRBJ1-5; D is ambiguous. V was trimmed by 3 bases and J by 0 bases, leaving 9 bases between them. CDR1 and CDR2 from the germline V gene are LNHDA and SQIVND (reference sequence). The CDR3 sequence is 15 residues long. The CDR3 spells CASSMRHHSNQPQHF. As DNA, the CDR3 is TGTGCCAGTAGTATGCGACACCATAGCAATCAGCCCCAGCATTTT.